This TCR beta chain emerged from a study of neoadjuvant anti-PD-1 for oral cavity cancer. Stage II-IVA oral cavity squamous cell carcinoma was new and untreated by systemic or radiation therapy. Patients had HPV-negative, locally advanced oral cavity squamous cell carcinoma. The V end lost 5 bases, the J end lost 3 bases, and 23 bases lay between the germline ends. CDR1 is MGHRA and CDR2 is YSYEKL in the germline V gene. This CDR3 contains 17 residues. PBMC libraries mostly used roughly 500 ng of input genomic DNA, with six replicates per sample. Some clones are missing from TCRdb's copy, which holds only in-frame ones; the method was immunoSEQ multiplex PCR. Among tens of thousands of clones listed, around four fifths were seen once.

This sequence joins TRBV4-1 and TRBJ2-7; perhaps TRBD2 as D (7 bases). The sample was PBMCs, taken before nivolumab (anti-PD-1) treatment. This TCR was sampled from a person between 40 and 85 years old with oral cavity squamous cell carcinoma. The CDR3 DNA reads TGCGCCAGCAGCGTCCAATTAACAGGGACTATACTCTACGAGCAGTACTTC. Its translation is CASSVQLTGTILYEQYF.